These T cell receptor beta chains were read from a single sample in a study of control samples from healthy donors and cancer patients. Measured with immunoSEQ multiplex PCR; TCRdb has only the in-frame clones, and not every one. The sample holds 130,000 to 150,000 clones, roughly nine tenths seen once. What was sequenced was blood. Receptors originate from a man aged 25-40 years in good health. Each CDR3 is given with its conserved first and last residue. A D gene is named only where the DNA matches it firmly.

TRBJ2-1	TRBD1	TRBV24-1	CATSDFGQGANNEQFF
TRBJ1-4	.	TRBV19	CASSSGAVAEKLFF
TRBJ1-1	TRBD1	TRBV10-3	CAISTGGGTEAFF
TRBJ1-1	TRBD1	TRBV10-2	CASSGRGRQGNTEAFF
TRBJ2-3	.	TRBV4-1	CASSQAEGDTDTQYF
TRBJ1-1	.	TRBV12-3/TRBV12-4	CASSLLGGAFF
TRBJ2-1	TRBD2	TRBV25-1	CASSVPGLADEQFF
TRBJ2-3	.	TRBV12-5	CASGTGGTDTQYF
TRBJ1-5	.	TRBV2	CASSEGRGLMDHQPQHF
TRBJ1-1	TRBD1	TRBV11-2	CASSSKLGARGTEAFF
TRBJ2-3	.	TRBV6-2/TRBV6-3	CASSQTADTQYF
TRBJ1-5	.	TRBV5-6	CASSLGQLNQPQHF
TRBJ2-5	.	TRBV6-2/TRBV6-3	CASSQVRLPQETQYF
TRBJ1-1	.	TRBV7-2	CASSLGHQNTEAFF
TRBJ1-5	.	TRBV9	CASSVSQGVTNQPQHF
TRBJ1-5	.	TRBV2	CASSEGRGFQPQHF
TRBJ2-2	TRBD1	TRBV7-6	CASSLRSGQGAPGELFF
TRBJ2-7	.	TRBV5-1	CASSTASGTHYEQYF
TRBJ1-1	.	TRBV4-1	CASSHPTLNTEAFF